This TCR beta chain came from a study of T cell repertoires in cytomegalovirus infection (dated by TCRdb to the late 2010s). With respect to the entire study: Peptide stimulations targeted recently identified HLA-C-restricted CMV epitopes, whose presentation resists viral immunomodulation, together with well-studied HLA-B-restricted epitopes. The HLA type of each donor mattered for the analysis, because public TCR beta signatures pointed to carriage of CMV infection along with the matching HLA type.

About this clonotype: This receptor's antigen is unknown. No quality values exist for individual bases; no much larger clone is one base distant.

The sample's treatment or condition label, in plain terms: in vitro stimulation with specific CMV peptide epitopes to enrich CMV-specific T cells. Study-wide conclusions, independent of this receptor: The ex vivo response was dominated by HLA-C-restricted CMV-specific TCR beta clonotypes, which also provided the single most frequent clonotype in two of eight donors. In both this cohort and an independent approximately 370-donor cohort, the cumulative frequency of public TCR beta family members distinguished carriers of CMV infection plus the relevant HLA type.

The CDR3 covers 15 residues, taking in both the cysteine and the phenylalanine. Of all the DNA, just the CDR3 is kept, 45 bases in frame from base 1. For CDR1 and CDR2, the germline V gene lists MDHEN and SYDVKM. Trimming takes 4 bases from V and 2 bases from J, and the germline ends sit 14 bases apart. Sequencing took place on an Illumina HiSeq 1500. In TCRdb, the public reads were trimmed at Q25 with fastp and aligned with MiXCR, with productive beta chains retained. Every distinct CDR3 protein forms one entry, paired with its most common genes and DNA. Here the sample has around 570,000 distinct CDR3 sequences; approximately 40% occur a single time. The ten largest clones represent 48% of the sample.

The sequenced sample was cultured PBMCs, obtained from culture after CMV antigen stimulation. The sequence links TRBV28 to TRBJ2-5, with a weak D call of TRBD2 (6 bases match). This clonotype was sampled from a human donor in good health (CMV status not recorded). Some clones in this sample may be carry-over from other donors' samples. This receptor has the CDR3 CASSSLLAPQETQYF. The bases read TGTGCCAGCAGTTCACTCCTAGCGCCTCAAGAGACCCAGTACTTC. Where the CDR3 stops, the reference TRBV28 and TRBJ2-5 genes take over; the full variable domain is DVKVTQSSRYLVKRTGEKVFLECVQDMDHENMFWYRQDPGLGLRLIYFSYDVKMKEKGDIPEGYSVSREKKERFSLILESASTNQTSMYLCASSSLLAPQETQYFGPGTRLLVL.